This is a list of T cell receptor beta chains from one sample in a study of T cell responses to AZD1222 COVID-19 vaccine. Generated by immunoSEQ multiplex PCR, the TCRdb table keeps only in-frame clones and is missing some. The sample consists of some 84,000 clones, 80% to 90% of them appearing once. This specimen was peripheral blood, taken on day 0 of AZD1222 vaccination. Receptors were obtained from an adult in good health. CDR3s include the opening cysteine and the closing phenylalanine or tryptophan. The D gene is left open where the match is weak. Clone size is stated in some rows and not others, as once, few, many or a class when expanded.

d_call j_call clone_size v_call cdr3_aa cdr3_nt
TRBD1 TRBJ2-3 . TRBV7-6 CASSLRTGHTDTQYF TGTGCCAGCAGCTTAAGGACAGGACACACAGATACGCAGTATTTT
TRBD2 TRBJ2-2 . TRBV6-2/TRBV6-3 CASSWGWASGRTSNTGELFF TGTGCCAGCAGTTGGGGGTGGGCTAGCGGGAGGACGTCGAACACCGGGGAGCTGTTTTTT
. TRBJ2-3 . TRBV7-9 CASSLGYTDTQYF TGTGCCAGCAGCTTGGGGTACACAGATACGCAGTATTTT
TRBD2 TRBJ2-5 . TRBV19 CASSDQYGGLAGGEQETQYF TGTGCCAGTAGTGACCAGTATGGGGGACTAGCGGGAGGAGAGCAAGAGACCCAGTACTTC
. TRBJ1-1 . TRBV4-3 CASSQDGRFHTEAFF TGCGCCAGCAGCCAAGATGGGCGTTTCCACACTGAAGCTTTCTTT
. TRBJ2-1 . TRBV11-2 CASSFTFGGRLYNEQFF TGTGCCAGCAGCTTTACATTCGGGGGGCGGCTCTACAATGAGCAGTTCTTC
. TRBJ2-7 few TRBV11-3 CASSLDVLGNLSSYEQYF TGTGCCAGCAGCTTAGATGTGTTAGGGAACTTGAGCTCCTACGAGCAGTACTTC
. TRBJ2-2 . TRBV5-8 CASSLVRNTGELFF TGTGCCAGCAGCTTGGTACGGAACACCGGGGAGCTGTTTTTT
TRBD1 TRBJ1-3 once TRBV7-6 CASSLAGTGSGNTIYF TGTGCCAGCAGCTTAGCCGGGACAGGGAGTGGAAACACCATATATTTT
. TRBJ2-7 . TRBV5-6 CASTSGWDEQYF TGTGCCAGCACCTCGGGCTGGGACGAGCAGTACTTC
. TRBJ1-2 . TRBV3-1/TRBV3-2 CASSQEGDSGGYTF TGTGCCAGCAGCCAAGAGGGAGACTCGGGTGGCTACACCTTC
. TRBJ1-5 few TRBV27 CASRTGQISNQPQHF TGTGCCAGCAGAACCGGACAGATTAGCAATCAGCCCCAGCATTTT
. TRBJ2-3 . TRBV5-1 CASSLLSDLILRHTQYF TGCGCCAGCAGCTTACTCTCCGACTTGATCTTGAGGCATACGCAGTATTTT
. TRBJ2-1 once TRBV21-1 CASSNLPSGSLPTDNEQFF TGTGCCAGCAGCAACCTCCCGAGCGGGAGTCTGCCAACCGATAATGAGCAGTTCTTC
. TRBJ2-7 . TRBV25-1 CASSPPSYEQYF TGTGCCAGCAGCCCGCCCTCCTACGAGCAGTACTTC
. TRBJ2-7 . TRBV7-2 CASSSWTDYEQYF TGTGCCAGCAGCTCCTGGACCGACTACGAGCAGTACTTC
. TRBJ2-5 . TRBV3-1/TRBV3-2 CASSYQETQYF TGTGCCAGCAGCTACCAAGAGACCCAGTACTTC
. TRBJ2-5 . TRBV6-2/TRBV6-3 CASSSRDGGLNGETQYF TGTGCCAGCAGTTCTCGGGACGGCGGACTCAACGGAGAGACCCAGTACTTC